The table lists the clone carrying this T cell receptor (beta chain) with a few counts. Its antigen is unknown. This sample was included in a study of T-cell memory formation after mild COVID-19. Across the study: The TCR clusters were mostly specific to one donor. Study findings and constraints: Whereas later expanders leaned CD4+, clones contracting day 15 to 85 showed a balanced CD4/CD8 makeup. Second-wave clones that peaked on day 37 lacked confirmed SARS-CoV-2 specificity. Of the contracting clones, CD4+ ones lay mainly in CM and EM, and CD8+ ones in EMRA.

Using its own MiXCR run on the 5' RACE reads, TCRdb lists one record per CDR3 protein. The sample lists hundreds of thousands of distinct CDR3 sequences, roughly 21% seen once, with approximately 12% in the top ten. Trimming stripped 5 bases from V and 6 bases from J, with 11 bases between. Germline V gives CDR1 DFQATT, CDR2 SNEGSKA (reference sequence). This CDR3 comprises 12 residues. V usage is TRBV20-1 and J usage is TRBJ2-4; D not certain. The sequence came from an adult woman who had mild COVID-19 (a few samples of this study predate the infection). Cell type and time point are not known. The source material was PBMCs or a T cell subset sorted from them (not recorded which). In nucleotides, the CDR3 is TGCAGTGCTGGTGCAGTGGGAAACATTCAGTACTTC. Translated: CSAGAVGNIQYF.